This T cell receptor beta chain was recorded in a study of T cell repertoires in aging, cancer and after chemotherapy. Overall study: Paired samples before and after chemotherapy came from chronic lymphocytic leukemia patients on fludarabine- or bendamustine-based regimens.

Germline V lookup: CDR1 MNHEY, CDR2 SVGAGI. The CDR3 length is 14 residues. Trimming took 5 bases from V and 0 from J, leaving 11 bases between them. Judged by abundance, this clonotype is medium-sized. The template was genomic DNA from peripheral blood, not RNA. TRB rearrangements spanning V, D and J were amplified using mixed TRB-A/B primers. TCRdb processed the multiplex PCR reads anew with MiXCR; each CDR3 protein has one entry. The table records around 12,000 distinct CDR3 sequences, 28% of them present only once. The specimen sequenced was blood. J is TRBJ2-7 and V is TRBV6-5; tentatively, D is TRBD2 (5 bases). This sequence originates from a human donor with a blood cancer. The CDR3 coding sequence is TGTGCCAGCAGTACCGGGATGAGCTCCTACGAGCAGTACGTC. Its translation is CASSTGMSSYEQYV.